This T cell receptor (beta chain) originates from a study of a mutant IDH1 vaccine in newly diagnosed glioma. Study context: A roughly 60% male, about 38% female split and a mean age of approximately 40 years characterized treated patients.

On this clone itself: Its specificity is unknown.

Trimming took 6 bases from V and 2 from J, leaving 7 bases between them. CDR3 size: 13 residues. The germline CDR1 and CDR2 sequences are MNHNS and SASEGT. Noted time point: week 11, during vaccination. Vaccine doses each comprised 300 ug of mutant IDH1 20-mer peptide, with topical imiquimod. The method was immunoSEQ multiplex PCR; TCRdb's version includes in-frame clones alone and lacks a portion of them. The data show 110,000 or so clones, roughly 88% seen once. The chain links TRBV6-1 to TRBJ2-2; D uncertain. This material consisted of PBMCs, taken from a glioma patient whose treatment included an IDH1 peptide vaccine. The origin of this receptor is a woman between 45 and 65 years old with glioma. The CDR3 nucleotides are TGTGCCAGCAGCGAACCTAACACCGGGGAGCTGTTTTTT. Translating it yields CASSEPNTGELFF.